This TCR beta chain was documented in a study of shared clonotypes between healthy human individuals. The study ran the assay at deep level. Using immunoSEQ multiplex PCR, the repertoire was profiled, and TCRdb retains in-frame clones only, with some absent. The sample lists approximately 440,000 clones; 77% were seen once. This CDR3 comprises 15 residues. Germline V gene data show CDR1 as KGHSH and CDR2 as LQKENI. The junction had 2 bases not matched to a gene; V was cut back by 1 base and J by 3 bases. This sequence joins TRBV18 and TRBJ2-7, with 11 bases matching TRBD2. This TCR was recovered from a woman in her 40s in good health. Some clones in this sample may be carry-over from other donors' samples. Sequenced material: PBMCs. CDR3 nucleotide sequence: TGTGCCAGCTCACCACTAGCGGGAGGGTACTACGAGCAGTACTTC. As protein: CASSPLAGGYYEQYF.